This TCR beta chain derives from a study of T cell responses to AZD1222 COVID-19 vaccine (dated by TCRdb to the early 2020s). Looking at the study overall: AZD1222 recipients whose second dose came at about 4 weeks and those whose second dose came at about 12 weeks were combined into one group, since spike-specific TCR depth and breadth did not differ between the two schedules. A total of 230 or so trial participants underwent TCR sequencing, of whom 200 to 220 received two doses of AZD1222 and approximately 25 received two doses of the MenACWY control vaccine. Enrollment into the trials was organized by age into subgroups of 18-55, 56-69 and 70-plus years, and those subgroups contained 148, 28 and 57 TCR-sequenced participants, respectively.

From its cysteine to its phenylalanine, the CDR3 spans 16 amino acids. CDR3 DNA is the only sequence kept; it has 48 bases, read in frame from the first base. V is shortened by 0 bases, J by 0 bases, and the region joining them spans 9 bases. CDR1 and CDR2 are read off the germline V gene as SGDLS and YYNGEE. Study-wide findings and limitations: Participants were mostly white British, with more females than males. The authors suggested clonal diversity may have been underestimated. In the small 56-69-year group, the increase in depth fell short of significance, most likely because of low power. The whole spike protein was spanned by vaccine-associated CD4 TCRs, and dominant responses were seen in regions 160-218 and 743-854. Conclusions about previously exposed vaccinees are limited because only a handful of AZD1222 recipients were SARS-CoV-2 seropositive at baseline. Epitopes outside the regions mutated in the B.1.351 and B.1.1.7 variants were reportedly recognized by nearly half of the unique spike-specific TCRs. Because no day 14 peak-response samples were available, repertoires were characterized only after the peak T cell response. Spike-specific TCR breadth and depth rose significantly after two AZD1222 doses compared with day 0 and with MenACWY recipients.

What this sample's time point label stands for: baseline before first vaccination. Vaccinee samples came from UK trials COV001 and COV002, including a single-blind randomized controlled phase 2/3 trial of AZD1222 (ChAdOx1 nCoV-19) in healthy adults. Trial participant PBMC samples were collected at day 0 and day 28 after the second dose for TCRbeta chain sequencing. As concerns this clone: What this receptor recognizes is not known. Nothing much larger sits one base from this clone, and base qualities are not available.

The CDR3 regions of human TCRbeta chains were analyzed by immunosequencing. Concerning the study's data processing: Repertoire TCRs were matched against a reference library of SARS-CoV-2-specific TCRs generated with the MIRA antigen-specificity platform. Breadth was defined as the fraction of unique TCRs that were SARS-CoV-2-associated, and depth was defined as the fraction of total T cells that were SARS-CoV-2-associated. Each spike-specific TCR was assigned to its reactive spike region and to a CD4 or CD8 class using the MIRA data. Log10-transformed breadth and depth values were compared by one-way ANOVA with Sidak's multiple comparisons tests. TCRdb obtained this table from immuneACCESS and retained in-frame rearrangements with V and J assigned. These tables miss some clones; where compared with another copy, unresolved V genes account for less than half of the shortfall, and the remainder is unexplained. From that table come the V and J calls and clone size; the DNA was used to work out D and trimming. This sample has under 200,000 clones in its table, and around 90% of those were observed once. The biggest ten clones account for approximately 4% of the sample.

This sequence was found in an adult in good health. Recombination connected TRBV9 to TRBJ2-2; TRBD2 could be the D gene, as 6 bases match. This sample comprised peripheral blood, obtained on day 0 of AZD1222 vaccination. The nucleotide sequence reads TGTGCCAGCAGCGTAGGGGGACTGCCGAACACCGGGGAGCTGTTTTTT. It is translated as CASSVGGLPNTGELFF.